The entry below describes one TCR beta chain. Data came from immunoSEQ multiplex PCR; TCRdb stores just in-frame clones and leaves some out. Of about 260,000 clones in the sample, more than 80% were seen once. Germline V gene data show CDR1 as LNHNV and CDR2 as YYDKDF (reference sequence). The CDR3 extends over 17 amino acids. The trim removed 1 base at V and 4 bases at J, leaving 7 bases unmatched. This sample is part of a study of blood T cell repertoires in COVID-19. In the study overall: The origin of the acute and convalescent COVID-19 samples was the United States, Italy and Spain.

Across under 25 US areas, participants ranged in age from 18 to 89 years. Grouping used clinical history reported by participants in a survey and questionnaire. Those designated as exposed participants met a COVID-19 case within 2 weeks before study entry. This TCR derives from a man over 45 who had been exposed to COVID-19. The chain employs TRBV15 and TRBJ1-5; 10 nucleotides align to TRBD1. The sequenced sample consisted of PBMCs or T cells enriched from blood (not recorded which). Written as DNA, the CDR3 is TGTGCCACCAGCAGAGTTGGTTGGACAGGGGGGAATCAGCCCCAGCATTTT. Its protein product is CATSRVGWTGGNQPQHF.